This T cell receptor (beta chain) is drawn from a study of CD8+ T cells in alopecia areata. Study-level background: Treated patients swallowed 5 to 10 mg of oral tofacitinib twice daily.

Investigators isolated RNA and reverse transcribed it into cDNA to act as the sequencing template. Profiled with immunoSEQ multiplex PCR; TCRdb holds only in-frame clones, not every one. The sample holds approximately 280,000 clones, over 45% seen once. The CDR3 loop spans 12 amino acids. CDR1 is SGHNT and CDR2 is YYREEE in the germline V gene (reference sequence). Between the trimmed V and J ends, which lost 4 bases and 4 bases, there was a span of 8 bases. Treatment noted: oral pan-JAK inhibitor, 5-10 mg twice daily. Specimens obtained from alopecia areata patients comprised lesional scalp punch biopsies and peripheral blood.

Here the sequenced sample was CD4+ T cells sorted from blood, taken at week 24, from a patient treated with tofacitinib. This sequence originates from a human donor with alopecia areata. The rearrangement uses TRBV5-4 and TRBJ2-5; D gene uncertain. Written as DNA, the CDR3 is TGTGCCAGCAGCGGAAGTGGAGAGACCCAGTACTTC. It encodes CASSGSGETQYF.